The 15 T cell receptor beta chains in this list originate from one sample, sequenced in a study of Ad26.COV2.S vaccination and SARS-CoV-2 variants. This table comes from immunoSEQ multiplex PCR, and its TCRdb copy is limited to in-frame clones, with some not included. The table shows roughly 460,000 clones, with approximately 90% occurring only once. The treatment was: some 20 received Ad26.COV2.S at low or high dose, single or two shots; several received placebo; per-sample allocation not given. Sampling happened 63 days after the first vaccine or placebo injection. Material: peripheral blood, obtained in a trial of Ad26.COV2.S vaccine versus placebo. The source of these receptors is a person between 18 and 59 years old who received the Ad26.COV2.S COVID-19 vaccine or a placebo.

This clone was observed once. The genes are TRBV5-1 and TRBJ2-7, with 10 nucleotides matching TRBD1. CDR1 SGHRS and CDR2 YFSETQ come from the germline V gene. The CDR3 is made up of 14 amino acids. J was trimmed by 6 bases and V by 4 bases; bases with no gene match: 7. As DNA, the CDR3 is TGCGCCAGCAGCCCGGGACAGGGGCCAGGCGAGCAGTACTTC. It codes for CASSPGQGPGEQYF.

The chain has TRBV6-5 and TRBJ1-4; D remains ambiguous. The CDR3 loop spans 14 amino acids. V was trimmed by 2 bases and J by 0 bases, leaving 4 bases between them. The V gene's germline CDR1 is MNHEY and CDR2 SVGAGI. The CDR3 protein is CASSYAATNEKLFF. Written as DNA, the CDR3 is TGTGCCAGCAGTTACGCGGCAACTAATGAAAAACTGTTTTTT.

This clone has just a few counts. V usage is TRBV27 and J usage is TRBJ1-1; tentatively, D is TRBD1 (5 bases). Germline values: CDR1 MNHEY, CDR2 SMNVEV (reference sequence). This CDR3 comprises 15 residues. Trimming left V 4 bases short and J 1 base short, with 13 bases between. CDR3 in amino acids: CASSSTGTENTEAFF. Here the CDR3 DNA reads TGTGCCAGCAGTTCTACCGGGACCGAGAACACTGAAGCTTTCTTT.

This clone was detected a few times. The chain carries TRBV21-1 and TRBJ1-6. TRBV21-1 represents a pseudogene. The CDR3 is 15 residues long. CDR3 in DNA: TGTGCCAGCAGCAAAGCGGCGATCGGTCAGAGACCCCTCCACTTT. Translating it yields CASSKAAIGQRPLHF.

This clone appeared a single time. The CDR3 DNA follows: TGTGCCAGCAGCTTAGATTCTTCCACAGATACGCAGTATTTT. The encoded protein is CASSLDSSTDTQYF. V and J are TRBV7-2 and TRBJ2-3; no clear D. CDR1 is SGHTA, CDR2 FQGNSA, per germline. V lost 1 base and J 2 bases, leaving 7 bases between the germline ends. The CDR3 consists of 14 residues.

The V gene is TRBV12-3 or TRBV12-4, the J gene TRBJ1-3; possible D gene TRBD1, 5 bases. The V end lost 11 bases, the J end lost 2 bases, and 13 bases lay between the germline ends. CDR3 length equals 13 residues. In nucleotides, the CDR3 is TGTGCCGCCAGGGTTTACGCTGGAAACACCATATATTTT. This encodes CAARVYAGNTIYF.

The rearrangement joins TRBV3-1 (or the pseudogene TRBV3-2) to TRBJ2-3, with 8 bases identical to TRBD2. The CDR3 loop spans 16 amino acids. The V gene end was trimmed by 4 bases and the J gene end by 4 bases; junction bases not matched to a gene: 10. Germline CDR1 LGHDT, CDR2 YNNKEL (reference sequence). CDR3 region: CASSPIAGRPSDTQYF. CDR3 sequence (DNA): TGTGCCAGCAGCCCCATAGCGGGGAGACCATCAGATACGCAGTATTTT.

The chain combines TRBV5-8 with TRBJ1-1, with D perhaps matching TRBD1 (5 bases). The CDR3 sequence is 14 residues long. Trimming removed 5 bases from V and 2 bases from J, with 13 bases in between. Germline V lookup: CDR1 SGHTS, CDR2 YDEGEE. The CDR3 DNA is TGTGCCAGCAGAGCCAGGGTGGGAAACACTGAAGCTTTCTTT. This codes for CASRARVGNTEAFF.

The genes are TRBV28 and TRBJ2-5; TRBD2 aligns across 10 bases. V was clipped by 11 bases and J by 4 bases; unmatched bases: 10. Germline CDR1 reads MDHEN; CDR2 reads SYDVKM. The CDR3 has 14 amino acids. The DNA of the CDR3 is TGTGCCCTAGGGGCTAGCGGGAGTGGAGAGACCCAGTACTTC. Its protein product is CALGASGSGETQYF.

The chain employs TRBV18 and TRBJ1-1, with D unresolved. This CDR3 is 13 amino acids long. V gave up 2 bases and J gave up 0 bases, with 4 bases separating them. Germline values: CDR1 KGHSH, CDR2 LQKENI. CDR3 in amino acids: CASSPSVNTEAFF. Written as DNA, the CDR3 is TGTGCCAGCTCACCATCCGTGAACACTGAAGCTTTCTTT.

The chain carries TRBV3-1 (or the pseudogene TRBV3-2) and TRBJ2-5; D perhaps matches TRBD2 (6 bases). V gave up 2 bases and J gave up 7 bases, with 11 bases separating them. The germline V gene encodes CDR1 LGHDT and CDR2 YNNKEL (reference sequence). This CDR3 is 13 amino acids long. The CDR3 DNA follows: TGTGCCAGCAGCCAAAGACTAGGCGGGACCCAGTACTTC. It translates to CASSQRLGGTQYF.

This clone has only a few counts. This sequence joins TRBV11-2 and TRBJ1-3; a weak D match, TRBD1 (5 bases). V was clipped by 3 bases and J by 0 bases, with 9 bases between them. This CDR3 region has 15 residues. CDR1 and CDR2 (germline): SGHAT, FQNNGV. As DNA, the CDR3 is TGTGCCAGCAGCTTTGTGGGGGGCTCTGGAAACACCATATATTTT. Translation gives CASSFVGGSGNTIYF.

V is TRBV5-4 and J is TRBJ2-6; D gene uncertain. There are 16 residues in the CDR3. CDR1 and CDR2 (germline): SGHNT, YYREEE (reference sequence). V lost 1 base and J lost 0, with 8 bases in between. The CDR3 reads CASSLRVSSGANVLTF. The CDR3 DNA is TGTGCCAGCAGCTTGCGCGTGAGCTCTGGGGCCAACGTCCTGACTTTC.

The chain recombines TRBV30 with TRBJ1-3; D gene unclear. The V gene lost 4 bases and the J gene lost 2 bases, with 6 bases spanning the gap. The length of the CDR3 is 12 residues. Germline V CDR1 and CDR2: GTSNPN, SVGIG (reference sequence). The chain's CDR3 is CAWMFAGNTIYF. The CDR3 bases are TGTGCCTGGATGTTTGCTGGAAACACCATATATTTT.

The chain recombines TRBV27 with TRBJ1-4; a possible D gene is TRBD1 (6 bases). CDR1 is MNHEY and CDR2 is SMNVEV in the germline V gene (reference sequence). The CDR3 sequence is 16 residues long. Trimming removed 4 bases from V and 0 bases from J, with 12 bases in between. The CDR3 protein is CASSSARDTTNEKLFF. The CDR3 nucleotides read TGTGCCAGCAGTTCTGCCAGGGACACAACTAATGAAAAACTGTTTTTT.